A single sample gave rise to the 15 T cell receptor beta chains below, sequenced in a study of T cells in Graves' hyperthyroidism and ophthalmopathy (dated by TCRdb to the late 2010s). Libraries were constructed by multiplex PCR. Sequencing instrument: Illumina HiSeq 2000. The TCR beta CDR3 regions were amplified from RNA transcripts. A first-round RT-PCR of the TCR CDR3 used the HTBI primer set with the Qiagen OneStep RT-PCR kit. TCRdb reprocessed the public reads (quality trimming at Q25 with fastp, clone calling with MiXCR) and kept in-frame beta chains. Identical CDR3 protein sequences are pooled into one entry, listed with their most common genes and DNA. This sample is represented by around 500,000 distinct CDR3 sequences; about 15% of them were singletons. Roughly 29% of the sample belongs to the ten largest clones. Sequences were obtained from blood. These receptor sequences come from a woman under 40 with Graves' ophthalmopathy.

On this clonotype: A much larger clone lies one base from this, so it may be a read error. The chain has TRBV5-1 and TRBJ2-7; 7 bases fit TRBD2. This CDR3 is built from 17 residues. Germline V lookup: CDR1 SGHRS, CDR2 YFSETQ. The CDR3, as DNA: TGCCCCAGCAGCCCCGGAAGAAGCGGGGCGGCGTCCTACGAGCAGTACTTC. It yields the protein CPSSPGRSGAASYEQYF.

This clonotype was detected many times. J is TRBJ2-3 and V is TRBV20-1, with a tentative D call TRBD2 (5 bases). There are 13 residues in the CDR3. Germline CDR1 reads DFQATT; CDR2 reads SNEGSKA (reference sequence). V lost 0 bases to trimming and J lost 4 bases, with 8 bases between them. CDR3 amino acids: CSARDSSPDTQYF. The CDR3 DNA follows: TGCAGTGCTAGAGATTCTAGCCCAGATACGCAGTATTTT.

The sample holds many counts of this clonotype. V and J are TRBV20-1 and TRBJ2-2; 11 bases match TRBD2. With V trimmed by 6 bases and J by 2 bases, 8 bases remained unmatched. The CDR3 has 16 residues. Germline V CDR1 and CDR2: DFQATT, SNEGSKA (reference sequence). In nucleotides, the CDR3 is TGCAGTGCCACCGAACTAGCGGGAGAAAACACCGGGGAGCTGTTTTTT. Protein sequence: CSATELAGENTGELFF.

The rearrangement joins TRBV24-1 to TRBJ2-1, with 7 nucleotides matching TRBD1. The trim removed 4 bases at V and 1 base at J, leaving 6 bases unmatched. Germline CDR1 is KGHDR and CDR2 is SFDVKD. The CDR3 totals 16 residues. The CDR3 sequence is CATSDQGGASYNEQFF. The CDR3 region has the DNA TGTGCCACCAGTGACCAAGGGGGCGCGTCCTACAATGAGCAGTTCTTC.

The sample holds a few counts of this clonotype. This sequence joins TRBV4-1 and TRBJ2-3; tentative D call: TRBD1 (6 bases). Trimming shortened V by 9 bases and J by 1 base, and 23 bases separated the two germline ends. The CDR3 spans 17 residues. Germline values: CDR1 MGHRA, CDR2 YSYEKL. CDR3: CARDAYTGTVCTDTQYF. The CDR3 nucleotides are TGCGCCAGGGATGCCTACACAGGGACCGTTTGCACAGATACGCAGTATTTT.

At least ten counts were recorded for this clonotype. The V and J genes are TRBV30 and TRBJ2-1; 9 positions match TRBD2. CDR3 size: 14 residues. V lost 7 bases to trimming and J lost 6 bases; unmatched junction nucleotides: 10. Per germline, CDR1 GTSNPN and CDR2 SVGIG (reference sequence). In nucleotides, the CDR3 is TGTGCCTCCCAGAGCGGGAGGCGGGCCAATGAGCAGTTCTTC. Translating it yields CASQSGRRANEQFF.

This clonotype was recorded many times. V gene TRBV30 combines with J gene TRBJ2-2, with D perhaps TRBD1 (5 bases). Germline V gives CDR1 GTSNPN, CDR2 SVGIG (reference sequence). The length of the CDR3 is 15 residues. V lost 0 bases and J 5 bases, leaving 13 bases between the germline ends. CDR3 bases: TGTGCCTGGAGTGTAGGGTCAGGGTGGACCGGGGAGCTGTTTTTT. Translated, it gives CAWSVGSGWTGELFF.

V gene TRBV24-1 combines with J gene TRBJ2-7; D gene uncertain. The CDR3 contains 14 residues. V lost 5 bases, J lost 5 bases, and 15 bases lay in between. Germline V gene sequence: CDR1 KGHDR, CDR2 SFDVKD. The chain's CDR3 is CATSGLGRHHEQYF. CDR3 nucleotide sequence: TGTGCCACCAGTGGATTGGGCCGGCACCACGAGCAGTACTTC.

This chain connects TRBV6-1 to TRBJ2-7, with D unclear. The CDR3 contains 13 residues. Per the germline V gene, CDR1 is MNHNS and CDR2 is SASEGT. The germline V and J ends were trimmed by 3 bases and 1 base, with 7 bases remaining between them. The CDR3 spells CASSESISYEQYF. The CDR3 DNA sequence: TGTGCCAGCAGTGAGAGCATATCCTACGAGCAGTACTTC.

A single count supports this clonotype. The rearrangement links TRBV6-1 to TRBJ2-7; 9 bases are a match to TRBD2. From germline, CDR1 is MNHNS and CDR2 SASEGT. This CDR3 is built from 15 residues. The junction had 7 bases not matched to a gene; V was cut back by 7 bases and J by 0 bases. The CDR3 here is CASNPGLAFSYEQYF. The CDR3 coding sequence is TGTGCCAGCAACCCAGGACTAGCGTTCTCCTACGAGCAGTACTTC.

This rearrangement joins TRBV20-1 to TRBJ2-2; D is undetermined. The CDR3 contains 12 residues. Trimming cost V 6 bases and J 6 bases, with 11 bases left between them. The germline V gene has CDR1 DFQATT and CDR2 SNEGSKA (reference sequence). CDR3 protein: CSASVGPGELFF. The CDR3, as DNA: TGCAGTGCCTCGGTAGGCCCCGGGGAGCTGTTTTTT.

This clonotype was found a few times. This chain joins TRBV30 and TRBJ1-5, with TRBD1 matching over 7 bases. V gave up 7 bases and J gave up 5 bases; unmatched junction bases: 8. The CDR3 totals 13 residues. Germline V gives CDR1 GTSNPN, CDR2 SVGIG (reference sequence). The CDR3 DNA reads as TGTGCCTTCAACAGGGACAGCCATCAGCCCCAGCATTTT. Amino acids: CAFNRDSHQPQHF. Combining the CDR3 with reference TRBV30 and TRBJ1-5 gives the whole variable domain SQTIHQWPATLVQPVGSPLSLECTVEGTSNPNLYWYRQAAGRGLQLLFYSVGIGQISSEVPQNLSASRPQDRQFILSSKKLLLSDSGFYLCAFNRDSHQPQHFGDGTRLSIL.

This clonotype was seen ten or more times. The chain links TRBV6-2 or TRBV6-3 to TRBJ1-4; 9 nucleotides agree with TRBD1. Germline values: CDR1 MNHEY, CDR2 SVGEGT. The CDR3 is 16 residues long. The V gene end was trimmed by 2 bases and the J gene end by 5 bases; junction bases not matched to a gene: 6. CDR3 bases: TGTGCCAGCAGTTACAGAGGTGGGACAGGGAATGAAAAACTGTTTTTT. It encodes CASSYRGGTGNEKLFF.

This clonotype was seen at least ten times. The chain recombines TRBV7-2 with TRBJ2-6, with no clear D. CDR1 and CDR2 (germline): SGHTA, FQGNSA. V was pared by 4 bases and J by 4 bases, with 14 bases between. CDR3 length: 16 amino acids. The DNA for the CDR3 is TGTGCCAGCAGCTCCGAACCCCTCGGAGGGGCCAACGTCCTGACTTTC. Its translation is CASSSEPLGGANVLTF.

This clonotype has at least ten counts. The rearrangement links TRBV5-1 to TRBJ2-1, with 10 positions matching TRBD2. The CDR3 spans 16 residues. From germline, CDR1 is SGHRS and CDR2 YFSETQ. V lost 0 bases, J lost 6 bases, and 6 bases stayed unmatched. The CDR3 bases are TGCGCCAGCAGCTTGGCCCAAAGACTAGCGGGCAATGAGCAGTTCTTC. Amino acid sequence: CASSLAQRLAGNEQFF.